This T cell receptor beta chain was captured in a study of beta chain features in type 1 diabetes. Study-level findings and limits: TCRB rearrangement may or may not be influenced by HLA type; here this remained unresolved.

Concerning this clone itself: What it recognizes is unknown.

Expressed TCRB transcripts got sequenced, as all isolated RNA was reverse transcribed. The protocol was immunoSEQ multiplex PCR, while the TCRdb copy is restricted to in-frame clones and leaves out a portion. The sample carries roughly 180,000 clones, less than 15% recorded once. The J segment lost 9 bases and the V segment lost 2 bases, leaving 9 bases of the junction unmatched. The CDR3 extends over 15 amino acids. Germline V lookup: CDR1 LGHNA, CDR2 YSLEER. Sequenced input: central memory CD4+ T cells from blood. This chain links TRBV4-3 with TRBJ2-1; 8 nucleotides match TRBD2. The receptor comes from a woman younger than 35 in good health. In DNA, the CDR3 is TGCGCCAGCAGCCAAAGGGGGGGAGCGGGAGCTGAGCAGTTCTTC. Its translation: CASSQRGGAGAEQFF.